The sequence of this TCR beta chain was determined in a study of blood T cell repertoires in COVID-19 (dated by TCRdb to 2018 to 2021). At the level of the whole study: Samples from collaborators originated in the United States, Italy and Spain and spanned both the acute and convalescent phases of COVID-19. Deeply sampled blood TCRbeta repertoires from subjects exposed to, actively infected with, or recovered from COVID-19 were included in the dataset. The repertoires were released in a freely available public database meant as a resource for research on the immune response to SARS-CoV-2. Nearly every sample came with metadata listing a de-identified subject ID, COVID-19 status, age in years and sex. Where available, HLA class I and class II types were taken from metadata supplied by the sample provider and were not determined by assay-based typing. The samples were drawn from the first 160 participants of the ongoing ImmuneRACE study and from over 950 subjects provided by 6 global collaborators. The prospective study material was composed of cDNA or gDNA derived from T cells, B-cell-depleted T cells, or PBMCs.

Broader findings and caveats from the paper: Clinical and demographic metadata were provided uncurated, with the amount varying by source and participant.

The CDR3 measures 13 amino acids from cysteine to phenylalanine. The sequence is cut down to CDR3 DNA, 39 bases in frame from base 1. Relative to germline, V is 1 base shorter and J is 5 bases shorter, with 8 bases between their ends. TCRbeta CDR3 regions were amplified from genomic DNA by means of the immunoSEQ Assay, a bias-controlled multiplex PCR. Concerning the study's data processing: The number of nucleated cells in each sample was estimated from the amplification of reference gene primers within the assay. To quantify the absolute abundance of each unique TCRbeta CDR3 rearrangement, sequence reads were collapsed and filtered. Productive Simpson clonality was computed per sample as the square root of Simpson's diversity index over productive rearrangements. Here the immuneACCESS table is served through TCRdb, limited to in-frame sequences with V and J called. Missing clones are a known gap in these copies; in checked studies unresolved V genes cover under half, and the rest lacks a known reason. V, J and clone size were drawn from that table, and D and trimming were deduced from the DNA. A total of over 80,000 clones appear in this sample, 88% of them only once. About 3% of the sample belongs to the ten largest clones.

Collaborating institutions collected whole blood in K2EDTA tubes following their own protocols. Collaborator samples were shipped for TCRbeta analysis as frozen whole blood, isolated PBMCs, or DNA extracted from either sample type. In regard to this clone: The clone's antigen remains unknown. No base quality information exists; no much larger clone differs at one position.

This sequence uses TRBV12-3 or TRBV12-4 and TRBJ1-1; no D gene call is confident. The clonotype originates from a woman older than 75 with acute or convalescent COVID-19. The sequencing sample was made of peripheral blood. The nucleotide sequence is TGTGCCAGCAGTTTAGTTCGGCGGACTGAAGCTTTCTTT. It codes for CASSLVRRTEAFF.